These T cell receptor beta chains were read from a single sample in a study of follicular helper T cells after annual influenza vaccination. The assay was immunoSEQ multiplex PCR, and TCRdb's table has in-frame clones only and misses some. The sample lists approximately 25,000 clones, roughly 80% occurring once. The sequencing here drew on CXCR5+ CD38- circulating T follicular helper cells from blood, taken on the day of influenza vaccination. All receptors come from an adult who received the influenza vaccine. Both conserved end residues are part of each CDR3. D genes are given only for firm matches. Clone size is shown for a subset of rows, as once, few, many or a class of expanded clone.

clone_size: -
j_call: TRBJ1-5
d_call: TRBD1
v_call: TRBV18
cdr3_nt: TGTGCCAGCTCTCCACCAGGGGGCAGCGAGCCCCAGCATTTT
cdr3_aa: CASSPPGGSEPQHF

clone_size: -
j_call: TRBJ2-1
d_call: TRBD1
v_call: TRBV29-1
cdr3_nt: TGCAGCGGGGGACAGCCAAACAATGAGCAGTTCTTC
cdr3_aa: CSGGQPNNEQFF

clone_size: -
j_call: TRBJ1-1
d_call: TRBD1
v_call: TRBV29-1
cdr3_nt: TGCAGCGCAGGGGACAGTACCGCTCGGAAAAGAACTTTCTTT
cdr3_aa: CSAGDSTARKRTFF

clone_size: -
j_call: TRBJ1-2
d_call: TRBD1
v_call: TRBV30
cdr3_nt: TGTGCCTGGAGTGTACCCGGGACAGGGAACTATGGCTACACCTTC
cdr3_aa: CAWSVPGTGNYGYTF

clone_size: -
j_call: TRBJ1-4
d_call: TRBD1
v_call: TRBV30
cdr3_nt: TGTGCCTGGAGTGTCGCGACAGGGAGTAATGAAAAACTGTTTTTT
cdr3_aa: CAWSVATGSNEKLFF

clone_size: -
j_call: TRBJ2-3
d_call: TRBD2
v_call: TRBV7-6
cdr3_nt: TGTGCCAGCAGCTTTGGTTCTAGCGGGAGCCTCCACCTCACAGGGACGCAGTATTTT
cdr3_aa: CASSFGSSGSLHLTGTQYF

clone_size: -
j_call: TRBJ1-4
d_call: -
v_call: TRBV6-1
cdr3_nt: TGTGCCAGCAGGGGATTGGGGGGTAGGGAAAAACTGTTTTTT
cdr3_aa: CASRGLGGREKLFF

clone_size: -
j_call: TRBJ2-2
d_call: TRBD1
v_call: TRBV27
cdr3_nt: TGTGCCAGCACAGGGACAGCGAACACCGGGGAGCTGTTTTTT
cdr3_aa: CASTGTANTGELFF

clone_size: -
j_call: TRBJ2-3
d_call: TRBD2
v_call: TRBV11-2
cdr3_nt: TGTGCCAGCAGCCTAGGGTGGGCCCGGGGGGTGGATACGCAGTATTTT
cdr3_aa: CASSLGWARGVDTQYF

clone_size: -
j_call: TRBJ2-3
d_call: -
v_call: TRBV28
cdr3_nt: TGTGCCAGCAGTTTGGACACTTCCCCGTTCACAGATACGCAGTATTTT
cdr3_aa: CASSLDTSPFTDTQYF

clone_size: -
j_call: TRBJ2-5
d_call: -
v_call: TRBV7-2
cdr3_nt: TGTGCCAGCAGCTTAGATTCGGGCAGGGAAGAGACCCAGTACTTC
cdr3_aa: CASSLDSGREETQYF

clone_size: -
j_call: TRBJ1-1
d_call: -
v_call: TRBV27
cdr3_nt: TGTGCCAGCAGTTACCTCTCGGACTCCCGGGGTCGTGAAGCTTTCTTT
cdr3_aa: CASSYLSDSRGREAFF

clone_size: -
j_call: TRBJ1-6
d_call: TRBD1
v_call: TRBV19
cdr3_nt: TGTGCCAGTAGTATGGTAGGGACAGGGAATAATTCACCCCTCCACTTT
cdr3_aa: CASSMVGTGNNSPLHF

clone_size: -
j_call: TRBJ1-2
d_call: TRBD1
v_call: TRBV15
cdr3_nt: TGTTCCACCAGCAGAGACAGAAAAATGACAGGGGGCGAGAATGGCCACACCTTC
cdr3_aa: CSTSRDRKMTGGENGHTF

clone_size: few
j_call: TRBJ2-3
d_call: -
v_call: TRBV7-6
cdr3_nt: TGTGCCAGCAGCTCAAGGGACTTGTCTCCTACGCAGTATTTT
cdr3_aa: CASSSRDLSPTQYF

clone_size: -
j_call: TRBJ2-3
d_call: TRBD2
v_call: TRBV29-1
cdr3_nt: TGCAGCGTGGCTTTGCGGGAGGCCCCAGATACGCAGTATTTT
cdr3_aa: CSVALREAPDTQYF

clone_size: -
j_call: TRBJ1-3
d_call: TRBD1
v_call: TRBV5-1
cdr3_nt: TGCGCCAGCAGCATCGGGACAGGGCTTGCTGGAAACACCATATATTTT
cdr3_aa: CASSIGTGLAGNTIYF

clone_size: -
j_call: TRBJ2-2
d_call: TRBD2
v_call: TRBV19
cdr3_nt: TGTGCCAGCCAGAGGTCTGCCGGCGGGAGAGGAGTCGGGGAGCTGTTTTTT
cdr3_aa: CASQRSAGGRGVGELFF

clone_size: -
j_call: TRBJ2-2
d_call: TRBD2
v_call: TRBV7-9
cdr3_nt: TGTGCCAGCAGCCCCAGGACTAGCGGGGGGGCGATGGTCGGGGAGCTGTTTTTT
cdr3_aa: CASSPRTSGGAMVGELFF

clone_size: -
j_call: TRBJ2-1
d_call: TRBD2
v_call: TRBV2
cdr3_nt: TGTGCCAGCCGTTTGCGGGGGGGCCGGAATGAGCAGTTCTTC
cdr3_aa: CASRLRGGRNEQFF

clone_size: -
j_call: TRBJ2-7
d_call: -
v_call: TRBV6-1
cdr3_nt: TGTGCCAGCAGTAACCCAGGGGCTAGCTCCTACGAGCAGTACTTC
cdr3_aa: CASSNPGASSYEQYF

clone_size: few
j_call: TRBJ2-2
d_call: -
v_call: TRBV11-2
cdr3_nt: TGTGCCAGCAGCTTAGAGACACCCGGGGAGCTGTTTTTT
cdr3_aa: CASSLETPGELFF

clone_size: -
j_call: TRBJ2-5
d_call: TRBD2
v_call: TRBV7-2
cdr3_nt: TGTGCCAGCGCCCCTCAAGTGACTAGCGGGAGGGCCGCCGAGACCCAGTACTTC
cdr3_aa: CASAPQVTSGRAAETQYF

clone_size: -
j_call: TRBJ2-6
d_call: TRBD1
v_call: TRBV18
cdr3_nt: TGTGCCAGCTCATCCTCGACAGGGGGCCCTGGGGCCAACGTCCTGACTTTC
cdr3_aa: CASSSSTGGPGANVLTF

clone_size: -
j_call: TRBJ2-3
d_call: -
v_call: TRBV7-2
cdr3_nt: TGTGCCAGCAGCTTAATTCACTCATACACAGATACGCAGTATTTT
cdr3_aa: CASSLIHSYTDTQYF

clone_size: -
j_call: TRBJ2-1
d_call: -
v_call: TRBV7-9
cdr3_nt: TGTGCCAGCAGCTCCGCTTTAGTAAATGAGCAGTTCTTC
cdr3_aa: CASSSALVNEQFF

clone_size: -
j_call: TRBJ1-2
d_call: TRBD1
v_call: TRBV19
cdr3_nt: TGTGCCAGCGGACAGGGGATCTATGGCTACACCTTC
cdr3_aa: CASGQGIYGYTF

clone_size: -
j_call: TRBJ2-7
d_call: -
v_call: TRBV11-2
cdr3_nt: TGTGCCAGCAGCTTAGATAAGGGGCCCCGGTTAAAGCAGTACTTC
cdr3_aa: CASSLDKGPRLKQYF

clone_size: -
j_call: TRBJ1-2
d_call: TRBD1
v_call: TRBV6-5
cdr3_nt: TGTGCCAGCAGTTATCCTTCACCAGGGGGCGGTAATGGCTACACCTTC
cdr3_aa: CASSYPSPGGGNGYTF

clone_size: -
j_call: TRBJ1-6
d_call: TRBD1
v_call: TRBV28
cdr3_nt: TGTGCCAGCATCAGGGACAGTCTTAATTCACCCCTCCACTTT
cdr3_aa: CASIRDSLNSPLHF

clone_size: -
j_call: TRBJ2-1
d_call: TRBD2
v_call: TRBV15
cdr3_nt: TGTGCCACCAGCAGAGATAGTGCGGGAGCGAATGAGCAGTTCTTC
cdr3_aa: CATSRDSAGANEQFF

clone_size: -
j_call: TRBJ2-7
d_call: TRBD1
v_call: TRBV19
cdr3_nt: TGTGCCAGTAGGCAGGTTAAAGGGGGCATCTACGAGCAGTACTTC
cdr3_aa: CASRQVKGGIYEQYF